This paragraph reports one T cell receptor beta chain. V lost 7 bases, J lost 4 bases, and 22 bases lay in between. The length of the CDR3 is 16 residues. Germline CDR1 SGHVS, CDR2 FNYEAQ. Repertoires were generated with immunoSEQ multiplex PCR, while TCRdb's copy carries only in-frame clones and drops some. The sample contains just under 100,000 clones, approximately 94% of which appear only once. This specimen comes from a study of T cell changes during pregnancy in multiple sclerosis. The source material was peripheral blood, sampled after pregnancy. The source of this sequence is a female donor with multiple sclerosis, enrolled in a pregnancy study. This chain joins TRBV7-6 and TRBJ1-1; D perhaps matches TRBD1 (5 bases). Written as DNA, the CDR3 is TGTGCCAGCACCCCTTTTGTGGGGGGATCAGGCACTGAAGCTTTCTTT. This translates into CASTPFVGGSGTEAFF.